Listed below are T cell receptor beta chains from one sample, sequenced in a study of blood T cells in healthy people across ages. MiXCR, run by TCRdb on the 5' RACE reads, gives a single entry per CDR3 protein. The sample consists of 650,000 to 700,000 distinct CDR3 sequences, 52% of them appearing once. The sequenced sample was blood. Source of these receptors: an elderly woman in good health. The CDR3 runs from the conserved cysteine through the conserved F or W. The order of the fields is D gene, J gene, V gene, clone size, CDR3 protein, CDR3 DNA. The D gene is left open where the match is weak. Some rows have no size entry. The others give once, few or many, or a class for an expanded clone.

- TRBJ1-1 TRBV13 - CATGTAGINTEAFF TGTGCCACGGGGACGGCAGGAATTAACACTGAAGCTTTCTTT
- TRBJ2-2 TRBV7-3 - CASSLTVGGELFF TGTGCCAGCAGCTTAACCGTAGGCGGGGAGCTGTTTTTT
TRBD2 TRBJ2-2 TRBV5-1 - CASSLLAGAITGELFF TGCGCCAGCAGCCTCCTAGCGGGGGCCATCACCGGGGAGCTGTTTTTT
- TRBJ2-5 TRBV11-2 - CASGSARGTQYF TGTGCCAGCGGATCGGCCAGAGGGACCCAGTACTTC
- TRBJ1-2 TRBV3-1 - CASSRGGQVSYTF TGTGCCAGCAGCCGAGGCGGGCAGGTCAGCTACACCTTC
- TRBJ2-1 TRBV15 - CATSREYDAVPFF TGTGCCACCAGCAGAGAGTACGACGCTGTTCCGTTCTTC
TRBD2 TRBJ2-5 TRBV7-2 - CASSLGGPSGVFRETQYF TGTGCCAGCAGCTTAGGGGGACCTAGCGGGGTCTTCCGAGAGACCCAGTACTTC
TRBD2 TRBJ2-1 TRBV6-1 - CASQPLLGGTNKQFF TGTGCCAGCCAACCTCTCCTGGGGGGGACCAATAAGCAGTTCTTC
- TRBJ2-2 TRBV5-1 - CASSLDTRLANTGELFF TGCGCCAGCAGCTTGGACACTAGACTAGCGAACACCGGGGAGCTGTTTTTT
- TRBJ2-2 TRBV4-1 few CASSQVWVNTGELFF TGCGCCAGCAGCCAAGTGTGGGTAAACACCGGGGAGCTGTTTTTT
- TRBJ1-3 TRBV3-1 once CASSAVGNTIYF TGTGCCAGCAGCGCGGTTGGAAACACCATATATTTT
TRBD1 TRBJ2-5 TRBV27 few CASRPDRAQETQYF TGTGCCAGCAGACCTGACAGGGCCCAAGAGACCCAGTACTTC
TRBD1 TRBJ2-7 TRBV20-1 many CSANPGTGDYEQYF TGCAGTGCTAATCCCGGGACAGGGGACTACGAGCAGTACTTC
TRBD1 TRBJ1-2 TRBV29-1 - CSVLGQGRGYTF TGCAGCGTCCTCGGACAGGGGAGGGGCTACACCTTC
- TRBJ1-3 TRBV12-3/TRBV12-4 - CATRRDGGNTIYF TGTGCCACTCGTCGTGACGGAGGAAACACCATATATTTT
TRBD1 TRBJ2-5 TRBV20-1 - CSARSHRGYYGQYF TGCAGTGCTAGGTCCCACAGGGGGTACTACGGGCAGTACTTC
- TRBJ2-3 TRBV9 - CASEGRFTDTQYF TGTGCCAGCGAGGGGAGGTTCACAGATACGCAGTATTTT
- TRBJ2-7 TRBV20-1 - CSARDFRRVIYEQYF TGCAGTGCTAGAGATTTTAGGCGGGTGATCTACGAGCAGTACTTC